This T cell receptor beta chain was found in a study of blood T cell repertoires in COVID-19. For the study at large: The cDNA or gDNA used as material had been derived from T cells, B-cell-depleted T cells, or PBMCs.

The method was immunoSEQ multiplex PCR; TCRdb's version includes in-frame clones alone and lacks a portion of them. Among approximately 270,000 clones listed, 80% to 90% were seen once. In germline, CDR1 is SGHRS, CDR2 YFSETQ. Germline trimming cut 3 bases from V and 7 bases from J; bases unmatched to any gene: 6. This CDR3 is built from 15 residues. Sequenced input: peripheral blood. This sequence was found in an older woman with acute or convalescent COVID-19. The chain links TRBV5-1 to TRBJ1-4, with TRBD1 identical over 10 bases. The CDR3 spells CASSSGQGEGEKLFF. The CDR3 DNA reads TGCGCCAGCAGCTCCGGACAGGGGGAGGGTGAAAAACTGTTTTTT.